These 16 T cell receptor beta chains were all obtained from the same sample, sequenced in a study of technical replicates of blood from a few donors. Data came from immunoSEQ multiplex PCR; TCRdb stores just in-frame clones and leaves some out. This sample has about 56,000 clones, with nearly 95% found just once. The sequenced sample was PBMCs. The receptors come from a human donor in good health. Some clones in this sample may be carry-over from other donors' samples.

The J gene is TRBJ1-1, the V gene TRBV27; D is unclear. The V end was cut by 4 bases, the J end by 4 bases, with 13 bases between. The CDR3 has 14 residues. The germline CDR1 and CDR2 sequences are MNHEY and SMNVEV (reference sequence). CDR3 nucleotides: TGTGCCAGCAGTTCAAACCACGGAGTCACTGAAGCTTTCTTT. It is translated as CASSSNHGVTEAFF.

The rearrangement uses TRBV20-1 and TRBJ2-7; D not resolved. The V gene's germline CDR1 is DFQATT and CDR2 SNEGSKA (reference sequence). V was trimmed by 0 bases and J by 3 bases, leaving 3 bases between them. This CDR3 region has 11 residues. The CDR3 bases are TGCAGTGCTAGAGACAGCTACGAGCAGTACTTC. As protein: CSARDSYEQYF.

Comments on this clone: Other DNA sequences in the same sample also yield this CDR3. The V and J genes are TRBV7-8 and TRBJ1-5, with TRBD1 matching over 7 bases. This CDR3 has 13 residues. The junction had 3 bases not matched to a gene; V was cut back by 5 bases and J by 5 bases. Looked up from germline, CDR1 is SGHVS and CDR2 is FQNEAQ. The CDR3 DNA sequence: TGTGCCAGCAGCGGAGACAGGGATCAGCCCCAGCATTTT. Translation gives CASSGDRDQPQHF.

The genes are TRBV4-1 and TRBJ1-1; 8 bases are shared with TRBD1. Unmatched junction bases numbered 7, after V lost 2 bases and J lost 5 bases. This CDR3 spans 15 amino acids. Germline V gene sequence: CDR1 MGHRA, CDR2 YSYEKL. In DNA form, the CDR3 reads TGCGCCAGCAGCCAATTGGCACAGGGGGGAACTGAAGCTTTCTTT. Amino acid sequence: CASSQLAQGGTEAFF.

The chain links TRBV4-2 to TRBJ2-2; 7 positions match TRBD2. This CDR3 contains 17 residues. The trim removed 3 bases at V and 3 bases at J, leaving 10 bases unmatched. The germline V gene encodes CDR1 LGHNA and CDR2 YNFKEQ. The CDR3 loop reads CASSQGLRGSHTGELFF. The CDR3 bases are TGTGCCAGCAGCCAGGGTCTCCGCGGGAGTCACACCGGGGAGCTGTTTTTT.

In this sample, this clone turned up once. This chain joins TRBV11-2 and TRBJ2-3; TRBD2 aligns across 8 bases. Germline V gene lookup returns CDR1 SGHAT and CDR2 FQNNGV. The CDR3 consists of 16 residues. The V segment lost 5 bases and the J segment 0 bases; nucleotides outside the gene matches: 7. DNA for the CDR3: TGTGCCAGCAGCATTGGGGCTAGCGGGAGCACAGATACGCAGTATTTT. It is translated as CASSIGASGSTDTQYF. The entire variable domain, with the rest obtained from reference TRBV11-2 and TRBJ2-3, is as follows: EAGVAQSPRYKIIEKRQSVAFWCNPISGHATLYWYQQILGQGPKLLIQFQNNGVVDDSQLPKDRFSAERLKGVDSTLKIQPAKLEDSAVYLCASSIGASGSTDTQYFGPGTRLTVL.

This chain joins TRBV6-1 and TRBJ2-7; 7 nucleotides line up with TRBD1. Trimming removed 7 bases from V and 3 bases from J; junction bases left unmatched: 6. This CDR3 comprises 13 residues. Germline CDR1 reads MNHNS; CDR2 reads SASEGT. CDR3 in amino acids: CASMPGQNYEQYF. CDR3 sequence (DNA): TGTGCCAGCATGCCGGGACAGAACTACGAGCAGTACTTC.

This clone was found once. This sequence joins TRBV2 and TRBJ2-2; 13 nucleotides match TRBD2. The CDR3 runs to 17 residues. Germline CDR1 is SNHLY and CDR2 is FYNNEI. The junction had 10 bases not matched to a gene; V was cut back by 7 bases and J by 5 bases. CDR3 sequence reads: CASNPGLAGEKTGELFF. The CDR3 DNA is TGTGCCAGCAACCCCGGACTAGCGGGGGAAAAGACCGGGGAGCTGTTTTTT. Supplemented by reference TRBV2 and TRBJ2-2, the full variable domain reads EPEVTQTPSHQVTQMGQEVILRCVPISNHLYFYWYRQILGQKVEFLVSFYNNEISEKSEIFDDQFSVERPDGSNFTLKIRSTKLEDSAMYFCASNPGLAGEKTGELFFGEGSRLTVL.

The CDR3 region is CASRRTDNYNSPLHF. As DNA, the CDR3 is TGTGCCAGCCGCCGGACAGACAACTATAATTCACCCCTCCACTTT. V is TRBV2 and J is TRBJ1-6; D perhaps matches TRBD1 (6 bases). V was pared by 8 bases and J by 3 bases, with 14 bases between. Germline V CDR1 and CDR2: SNHLY, FYNNEI. CDR3 size: 15 residues.

By proportion, this clone is medium-sized. V and J are TRBV4-1 and TRBJ2-7, with 14 bases that match TRBD2. The junction had 12 bases not matched to a gene; V was cut back by 0 bases and J by 2 bases. This CDR3 is built from 20 residues. Germline V gives CDR1 MGHRA, CDR2 YSYEKL. CDR3 sequence reads: CASSQDAGLAGGKSPYEQYF. CDR3 nucleotide sequence: TGCGCCAGCAGCCAAGATGCTGGACTAGCGGGGGGTAAGTCCCCCTACGAGCAGTACTTC.

The chain links TRBV27 to TRBJ2-2; 10 bases align to TRBD2. Germline V gives CDR1 MNHEY, CDR2 SMNVEV (reference sequence). The CDR3 has 17 residues. With 8 bases clipped from V and 1 base from J, the junction kept 10 bases outside the gene matches. The CDR3: CASRLWASGGNTGELFF. The CDR3 nucleotides read TGTGCCAGCCGCCTTTGGGCTAGCGGGGGGAACACCGGGGAGCTGTTTTTT.

The gene calls are TRBV7-2 and TRBJ2-7, with unresolved D. V shed 2 bases and J shed 6 bases, with 11 bases lying between them. The CDR3 extends over 13 amino acids. Germline lookup yields CDR1 SGHTA and CDR2 FQGNSA. The CDR3 nucleotides read TGTGCCAGCAGCTTATCGGCAGGCCGCGAGCAGTACTTC. Its translation: CASSLSAGREQYF.

This clone appeared a single time. J is TRBJ2-7 and V is TRBV4-1; 11 bases map to TRBD2. The J segment lost 6 bases and the V segment lost 3 bases, leaving 10 bases of the junction unmatched. The CDR3 covers 16 residues. The V gene's germline CDR1 is MGHRA and CDR2 YSYEKL. DNA of the CDR3: TGCGCCAGCAGCCACCAAGCAATAGCGGGGGGGTTCGAGCAGTACTTC. Its protein product is CASSHQAIAGGFEQYF.

The V gene is TRBV18, the J gene TRBJ2-3, with 9 bases fitting TRBD2. The CDR3 is 14 residues long. The V and J ends lost 5 bases and 4 bases, in that order; junction bases with no gene match: 4. Germline V gene sequence: CDR1 KGHSH, CDR2 LQKENI. CDR3: CASSGTSFADTQYF. In DNA, the CDR3 is TGTGCCAGCTCAGGGACTAGCTTTGCAGATACGCAGTATTTT.

The J gene is TRBJ2-7, the V gene TRBV4-1, with D possibly being TRBD2 (6 bases). V was cut by 1 base and J by 2 bases, with 9 bases left in between. The CDR3 totals 14 residues. CDR1 and CDR2 from the germline V gene are MGHRA and YSYEKL. CDR3 in amino acids: CASSQVGGTYEQYF. The CDR3 coding sequence is TGCGCCAGCAGCCAAGTCGGCGGGACCTACGAGCAGTACTTC.

This chain joins TRBV7-8 and TRBJ2-4; the match to TRBD1 covers 7 bases. Germline CDR1 SGHVS, CDR2 FQNEAQ. The ends lost 5 bases at V and 8 bases at J; junction bases unmatched: 9. The CDR3 runs 14 residues. The CDR3, as DNA: TGTGCCAGCAGCCCAGGACAGGTTCTCGACATTCAGTACTTC. Amino acids: CASSPGQVLDIQYF.